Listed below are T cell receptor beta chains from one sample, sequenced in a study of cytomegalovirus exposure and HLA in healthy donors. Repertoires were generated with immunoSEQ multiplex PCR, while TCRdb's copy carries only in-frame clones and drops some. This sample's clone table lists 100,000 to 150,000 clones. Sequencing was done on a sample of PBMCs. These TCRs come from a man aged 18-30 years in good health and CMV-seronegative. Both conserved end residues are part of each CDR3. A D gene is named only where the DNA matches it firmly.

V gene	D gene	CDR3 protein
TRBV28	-	CASSLGRATYEQYF
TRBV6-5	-	CASSYTREGHEQYF
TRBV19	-	CASSIGRWNTEAFF
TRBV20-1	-	CSAGHNQPQHF
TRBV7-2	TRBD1	CASSFGQGASNEQFF
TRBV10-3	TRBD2	CAIGLAEDTQYF
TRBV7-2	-	CASSLTGASYEQYF
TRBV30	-	CAWSWEGRGESPLHF
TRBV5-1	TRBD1	CARRTGVMNTEAFF
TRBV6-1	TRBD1	CASSETGQEITDTQYF
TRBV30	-	CAWRRRQNTEAFF
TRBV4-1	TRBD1	CASTTVTGVEGYTF
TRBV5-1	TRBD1	CASSYPDRVTEAFF
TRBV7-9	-	CASSQRDTTEAFF